This T cell receptor beta chain was found in a study of Graves' ophthalmopathy and Graves' hyperthyroidism. The overall study: Before any treatment, peripheral blood was taken at the initial diagnosis.

RNA transcripts served as template for amplifying TCR beta CDR3 sequences. Second-round multiplex PCR followed a first-round RT-PCR using HTBI primers. TCRdb reprocessed the multiplex PCR reads with MiXCR, giving one entry per CDR3 protein. The repertoire has a few hundred thousand distinct CDR3 sequences, roughly 14% of them found once; the top ten carry about 7%. This CDR3 comprises 15 residues. Trimming stripped 3 bases from V and 2 bases from J, with 12 bases between. Germline loops: CDR1 SGDLS, CDR2 YYNGEE. Hyperthyroidism cases were recent diagnoses of under 2 months' duration in people aged 18 to 65. Each diagnosis was determined on the basis of clinical symptoms, serum thyroxine, TRAb, thyroid ultrasound and orbital computed tomography. PBMCs were obtained from roughly 9.7 ml of fresh peripheral blood. This clonotype was counted many times.

V is TRBV9 and J is TRBJ1-5; perhaps TRBD1 as D (5 bases). This clonotype was sampled from a woman under 30 with stable Graves' hyperthyroidism. Sequencing input: peripheral blood. The CDR3 loop is CASSERGVGNQPQHF. CDR3 DNA: TGTGCCAGCAGCGAGCGGGGGGTCGGCAATCAGCCCCAGCATTTT.